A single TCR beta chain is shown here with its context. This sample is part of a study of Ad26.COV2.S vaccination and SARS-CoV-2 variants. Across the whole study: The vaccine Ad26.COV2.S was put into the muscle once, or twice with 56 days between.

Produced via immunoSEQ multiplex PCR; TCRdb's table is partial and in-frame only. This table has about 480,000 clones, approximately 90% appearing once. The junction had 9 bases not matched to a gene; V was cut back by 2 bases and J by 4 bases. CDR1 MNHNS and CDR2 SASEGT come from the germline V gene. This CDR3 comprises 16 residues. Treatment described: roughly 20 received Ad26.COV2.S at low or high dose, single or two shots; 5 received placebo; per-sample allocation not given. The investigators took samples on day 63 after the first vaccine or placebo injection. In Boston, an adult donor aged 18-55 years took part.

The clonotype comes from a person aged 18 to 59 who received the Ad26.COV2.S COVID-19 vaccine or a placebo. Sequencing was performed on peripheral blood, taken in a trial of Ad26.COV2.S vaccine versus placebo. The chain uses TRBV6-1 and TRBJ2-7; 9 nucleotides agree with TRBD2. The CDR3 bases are TGTGCCAGCAGTGAATGGTTAGCGGGAGATACTTACGAGCAGTACTTC. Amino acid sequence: CASSEWLAGDTYEQYF.